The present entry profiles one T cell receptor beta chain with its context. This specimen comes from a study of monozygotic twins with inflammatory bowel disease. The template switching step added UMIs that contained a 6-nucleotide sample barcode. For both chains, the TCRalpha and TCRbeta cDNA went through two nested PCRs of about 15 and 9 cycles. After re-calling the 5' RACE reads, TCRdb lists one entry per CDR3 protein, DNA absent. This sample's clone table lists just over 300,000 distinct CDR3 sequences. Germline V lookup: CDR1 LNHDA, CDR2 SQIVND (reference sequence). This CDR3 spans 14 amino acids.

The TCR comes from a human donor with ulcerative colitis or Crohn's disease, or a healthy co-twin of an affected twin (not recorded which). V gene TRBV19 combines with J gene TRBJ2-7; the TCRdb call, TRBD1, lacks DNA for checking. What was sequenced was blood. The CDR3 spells CASSLRTGTYEQYF. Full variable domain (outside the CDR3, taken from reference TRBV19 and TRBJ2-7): DGGITQSPKYLFRKEGQNVTLSCEQNLNHDAMYWYRQDPGQGLRLIYYSQIVNDFQKGDIAEGYSVSREKKESFPLTVTSAQKNPTAFYLCASSLRTGTYEQYFGPGTRLTVT.